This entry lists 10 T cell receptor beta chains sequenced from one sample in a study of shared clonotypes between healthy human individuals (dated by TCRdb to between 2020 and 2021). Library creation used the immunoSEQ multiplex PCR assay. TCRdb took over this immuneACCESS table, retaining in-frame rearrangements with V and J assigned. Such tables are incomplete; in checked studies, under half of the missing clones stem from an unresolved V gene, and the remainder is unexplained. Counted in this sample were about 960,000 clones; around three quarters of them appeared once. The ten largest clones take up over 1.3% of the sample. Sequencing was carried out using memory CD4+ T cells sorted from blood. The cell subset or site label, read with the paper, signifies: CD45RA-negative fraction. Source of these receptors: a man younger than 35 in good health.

CDR3 sequence (DNA): TGTGCCAGCAGCCATCAACAGGGCCCAGATACGCAGTATTTT. Protein: CASSHQQGPDTQYF. The chain uses TRBV5-6 and TRBJ2-3, with a weak D call TRBD1 (6 bases). Between the trimmed V and J ends, which lost 4 bases and 4 bases, there was a span of 13 bases. There are 14 residues in the CDR3. Germline CDR1 is SGHDT and CDR2 is YYEEEE.

The CDR3 sequence is CASSRTSGGAQETQYF. In DNA form, the CDR3 reads TGCGCCAGCAGTCGGACTAGCGGGGGGGCGCAAGAGACCCAGTACTTC. V usage is TRBV10-2 and J usage is TRBJ2-5; 15 nucleotides line up with TRBD2. Germline lookup yields CDR1 WSHSY and CDR2 SAAADI. This CDR3 region has 16 residues. Losses at the gene ends were 5 bases for V and 2 bases for J; bases not matched to a gene: 3.

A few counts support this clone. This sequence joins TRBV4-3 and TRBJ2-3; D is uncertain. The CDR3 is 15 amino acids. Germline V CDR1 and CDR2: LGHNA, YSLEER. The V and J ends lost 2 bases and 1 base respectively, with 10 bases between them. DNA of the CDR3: TGCGCCAGCAGCCAACATTTCACCCGCACAGATACGCAGTATTTT. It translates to CASSQHFTRTDTQYF.

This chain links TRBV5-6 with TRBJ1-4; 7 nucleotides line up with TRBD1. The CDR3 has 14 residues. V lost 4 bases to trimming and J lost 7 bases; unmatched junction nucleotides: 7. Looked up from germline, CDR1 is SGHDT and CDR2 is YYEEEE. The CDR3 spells CASSLTGEGEKLFF. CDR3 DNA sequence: TGTGCCAGCAGCCTTACAGGGGAGGGTGAAAAACTGTTTTTT.

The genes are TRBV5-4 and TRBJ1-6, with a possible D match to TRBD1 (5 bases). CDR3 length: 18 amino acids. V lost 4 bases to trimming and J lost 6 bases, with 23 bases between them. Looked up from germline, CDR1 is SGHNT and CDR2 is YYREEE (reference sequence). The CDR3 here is CASSNGGPGRATNSPLHF. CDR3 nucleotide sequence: TGTGCCAGCAGCAACGGAGGCCCCGGCAGGGCGACTAATTCACCCCTCCACTTT.

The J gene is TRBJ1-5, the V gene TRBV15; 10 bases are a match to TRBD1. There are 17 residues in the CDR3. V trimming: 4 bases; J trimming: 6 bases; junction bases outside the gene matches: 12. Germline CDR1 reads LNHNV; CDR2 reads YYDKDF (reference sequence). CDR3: CATSKEAGTGDVQPQHF. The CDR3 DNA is TGTGCCACCAGCAAAGAGGCCGGGACAGGGGATGTTCAGCCCCAGCATTTT.

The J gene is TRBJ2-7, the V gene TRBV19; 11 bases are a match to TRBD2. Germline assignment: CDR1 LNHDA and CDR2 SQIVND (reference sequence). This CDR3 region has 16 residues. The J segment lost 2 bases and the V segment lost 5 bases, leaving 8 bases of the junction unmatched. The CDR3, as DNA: TGTGCCAGTAGTCCATCCGGACTAGCGGGTACCTACGAGCAGTACTTC. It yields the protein CASSPSGLAGTYEQYF.

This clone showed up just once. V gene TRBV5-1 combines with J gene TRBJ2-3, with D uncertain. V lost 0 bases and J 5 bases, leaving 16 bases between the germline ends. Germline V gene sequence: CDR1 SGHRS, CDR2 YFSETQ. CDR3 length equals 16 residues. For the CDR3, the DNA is TGCGCCAGCAGCTTGGTCTTCTTATCCCGCGGAGATACGCAGTATTTT. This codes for CASSLVFLSRGDTQYF.

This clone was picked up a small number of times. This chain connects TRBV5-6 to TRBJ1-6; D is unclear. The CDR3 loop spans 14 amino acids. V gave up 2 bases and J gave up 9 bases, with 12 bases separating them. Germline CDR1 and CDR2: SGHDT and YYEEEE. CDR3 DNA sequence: TGTGCCAGCAGCTTCAGAGGGCGTAGTTCACCCCTCCACTTT. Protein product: CASSFRGRSSPLHF.

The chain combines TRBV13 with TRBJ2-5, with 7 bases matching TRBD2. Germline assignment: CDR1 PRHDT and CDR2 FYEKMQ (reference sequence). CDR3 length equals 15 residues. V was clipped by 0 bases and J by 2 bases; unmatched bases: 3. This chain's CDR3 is CASSLGLARQETQYF. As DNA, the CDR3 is TGTGCCAGCAGCTTAGGACTAGCGCGACAAGAGACCCAGTACTTC.